This record covers a single T cell receptor beta chain. Its antigen remains unidentified. These data belong to a study of cytomegalovirus exposure and HLA in healthy donors. Background on the study: According to later analysis, the same platform produced the 120 validation and several hundred first-cohort repertoires.

General observations from the study: The authors enumerated 150 to 200 TCR beta chains as linked to cytomegalovirus.

Assay: immunoSEQ multiplex PCR; the TCRdb copy retains only in-frame clones and omits some. In the table there are 120,000 or so clones, 89% of which are singletons. The CDR3 extends over 16 amino acids. Germline V lookup: CDR1 LGHNA, CDR2 YSLEER. Trimming took 2 bases from V and 2 from J; bases not matched to a gene: 8. The donors were in the roughly 130-subject validation cohort, distinct from the roughly 700-subject first cohort. This clonotype originated in a young woman in good health and CMV-seronegative. The V call is TRBV4-3, the J call TRBJ2-5; 7 bases align to TRBD1. The sample comprised PBMCs. The CDR3 region has the DNA TGCGCCAGCAGCCAAAGGTTTGGGACAGTTCAAGAGACCCAGTACTTC. This gives the protein CASSQRFGTVQETQYF.